This paragraph reports one T cell receptor (beta chain). A read error may produce the germline difference seen at one junction end. Self-reported history from a screening survey and questionnaire set each donor's cohort. Original methodology: From reference gene primer amplification, estimates of nucleated cell counts were derived. TCRdb keeps only in-frame clones here, not all; method: immunoSEQ multiplex PCR. V, J and clone size are those of that table, while D and trimming were read from the DNA. This sample carries about 200,000 clones, 86% of them seen once, and the ten largest clones take 3.5% to 4.5%. CDR1 is LGHDT, CDR2 YNNKEL, per germline (reference sequence). The CDR3 is made up of 16 amino acids. The sample comes from a study of blood T cell repertoires in COVID-19. The overall study: Sites across the United States, Italy and Spain contributed samples from acute and convalescent COVID-19.

The receptor was derived from a woman aged 40-49 years with acute COVID-19. The chain carries TRBV3-1 (or the pseudogene TRBV3-2) and TRBJ2-1; 8 bases fit TRBD2. The sample consisted of PBMCs or T cells enriched from blood (not recorded which). In DNA form, the CDR3 reads TGTGCCAGCAGACAAGGGATAGCGGGAAGGAACAATGAGCAGTTCTTC. It encodes CASRQGIAGRNNEQFF.